This T cell receptor (beta chain) was captured in a study of beta chain features in type 1 diabetes. Background on the study: Examined across all samples were some 110,000,000 sorted cells. Study-wide results and limits: More deletions and fewer insertions at VDJ junctions were found in patients with type 1 diabetes. Type 1 diabetes patients had moderately but significantly shorter TCRB CDR3s in all four CD4+ subsets.

The entirety of the isolated RNA underwent reverse transcription, so expressed TCRB transcripts were sequenced. TCRdb keeps only in-frame clones here, not all; method: immunoSEQ multiplex PCR. The sample has under 300,000 clones, under 13% seen once. The ends lost 5 bases at V and 5 bases at J; junction bases unmatched: 9. The CDR3 length is 15 residues. Germline V CDR1 and CDR2: SEHNR, FQNEAQ (reference sequence). This clone came up a few times. Its cognate antigen is unknown. Specimen: naive CD4+ T cells from blood. This clonotype originated in a man under 40 with type 1 diabetes. The rearrangement links TRBV7-9 to TRBJ2-7, with TRBD1 matching over 10 bases. The CDR3 region is CASSGRDRGRDEQYF. CDR3 nucleotides: TGTGCCAGCAGCGGCCGGGACAGGGGTCGCGACGAGCAGTACTTC.